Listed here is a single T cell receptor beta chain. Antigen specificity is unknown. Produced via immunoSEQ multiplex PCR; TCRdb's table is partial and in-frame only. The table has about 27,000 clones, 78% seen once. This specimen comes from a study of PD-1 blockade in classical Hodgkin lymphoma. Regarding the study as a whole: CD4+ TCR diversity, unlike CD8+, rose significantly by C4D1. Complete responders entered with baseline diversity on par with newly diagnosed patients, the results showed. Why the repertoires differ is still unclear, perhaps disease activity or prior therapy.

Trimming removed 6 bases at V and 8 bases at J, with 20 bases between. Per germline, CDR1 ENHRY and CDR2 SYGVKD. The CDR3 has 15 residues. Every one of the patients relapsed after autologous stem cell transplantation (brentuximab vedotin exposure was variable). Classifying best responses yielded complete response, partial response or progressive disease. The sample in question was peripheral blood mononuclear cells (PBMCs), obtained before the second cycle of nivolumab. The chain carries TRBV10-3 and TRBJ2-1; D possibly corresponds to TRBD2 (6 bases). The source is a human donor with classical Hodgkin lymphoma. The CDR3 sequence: CAIRGEVPITHEQFF. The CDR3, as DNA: TGTGCCATCAGGGGGGAGGTTCCCATCACGCATGAGCAGTTCTTC.